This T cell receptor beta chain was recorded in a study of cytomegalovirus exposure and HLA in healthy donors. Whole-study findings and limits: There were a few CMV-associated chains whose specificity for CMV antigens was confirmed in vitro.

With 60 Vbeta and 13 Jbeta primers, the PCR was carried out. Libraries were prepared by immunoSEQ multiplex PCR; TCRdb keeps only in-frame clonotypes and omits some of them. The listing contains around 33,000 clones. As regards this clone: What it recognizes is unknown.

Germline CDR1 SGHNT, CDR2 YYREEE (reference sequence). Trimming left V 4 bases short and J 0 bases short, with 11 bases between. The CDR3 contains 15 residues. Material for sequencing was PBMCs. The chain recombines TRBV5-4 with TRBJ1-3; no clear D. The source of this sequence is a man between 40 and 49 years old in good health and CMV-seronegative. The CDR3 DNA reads TGTGCCAGCAGCCTTGAGGGTGGCTCTGGAAACACCATATATTTT. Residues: CASSLEGGSGNTIYF.